This T cell receptor beta chain is from a study of CD8 T cells in Susac syndrome. Random hexamers were used to reverse transcribe roughly 0.5 to 1 ug of RNA. Coverage of TCR beta CDR3 amplification by immunoSEQ multiplex PCR extended to 54 Vbeta and 13 Jbeta. TCRdb re-called the immunoSEQ multiplex PCR reads through MiXCR, storing one row per CDR3 protein. In the table there are hundreds of thousands of distinct CDR3 sequences, 85% of which are singletons. Trimming stripped 4 bases from V and 10 bases from J, with 20 bases between. This CDR3 region has 15 residues. Germline CDR1 LNHNV, CDR2 YYDKDF (reference sequence). CD8+ and CD4+ T cells taken from blood had their TCR beta sequenced. Purification of the CD8+ and CD4+ T cells relied on negative isolation, and TEMRA cells underwent FACS enrichment. This clonotype was recorded only once.

This receptor was obtained from a human donor with multiple sclerosis. The specimen sequenced was CD8+ T cells from PBMCs. The J gene is TRBJ1-5, the V gene TRBV15; D gene unclear. The CDR3 here is CATSTLREDLVPQHF. The CDR3 region has the DNA TGTGCCACCAGCACCCTAAGAGAGGATCTAGTTCCCCAGCATTTT.